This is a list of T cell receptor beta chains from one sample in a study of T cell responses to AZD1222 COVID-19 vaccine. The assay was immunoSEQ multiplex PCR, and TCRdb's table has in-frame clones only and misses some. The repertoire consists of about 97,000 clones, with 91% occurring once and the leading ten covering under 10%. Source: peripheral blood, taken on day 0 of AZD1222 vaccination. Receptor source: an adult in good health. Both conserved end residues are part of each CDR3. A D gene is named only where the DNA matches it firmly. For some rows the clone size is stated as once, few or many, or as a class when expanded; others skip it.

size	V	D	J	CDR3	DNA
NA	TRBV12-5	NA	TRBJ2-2	CASGLARTGELFF	TGTGCTAGTGGTTTAGCCCGCACCGGGGAGCTGTTTTTT
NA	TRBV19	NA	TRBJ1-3	CASTPGNPGNTIYF	TGTGCCAGTACCCCGGGGAACCCTGGAAACACCATATATTTT
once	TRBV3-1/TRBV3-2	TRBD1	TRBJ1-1	CASSPGQGAFF	TGTGCCAGCAGCCCGGGACAGGGGGCTTTCTTT
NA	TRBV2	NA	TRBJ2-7	CASSEQGSTYEQYF	TGTGCCAGCAGTGAACAGGGGAGTACCTACGAGCAGTACTTC
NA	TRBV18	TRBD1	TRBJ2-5	CASSPPGQGGETQYF	TGTGCCAGCTCACCACCGGGACAGGGAGGAGAGACCCAGTACTTC
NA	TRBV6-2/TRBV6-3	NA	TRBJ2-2	CASSYTGTSNTGELFF	TGTGCCAGCAGTTATACCGGGACGTCGAACACCGGGGAGCTGTTTTTT
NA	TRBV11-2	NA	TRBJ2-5	CASSTTGSLGETQYF	TGTGCCAGCAGCACCACCGGGAGCCTTGGGGAGACCCAGTACTTC
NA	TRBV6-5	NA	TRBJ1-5	CASSSKNQPQHF	TGTGCCAGCAGTTCGAAAAATCAGCCCCAGCATTTT
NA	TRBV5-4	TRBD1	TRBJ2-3	CASSTRTGPDTQYF	TGTGCCAGCAGCACAAGGACAGGACCAGATACGCAGTATTTT
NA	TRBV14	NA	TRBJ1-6	CASSQVGQTGHSYNSPLHF	TGTGCCAGCAGCCAAGTTGGGCAAACAGGGCACTCCTATAATTCACCCCTCCACTTT